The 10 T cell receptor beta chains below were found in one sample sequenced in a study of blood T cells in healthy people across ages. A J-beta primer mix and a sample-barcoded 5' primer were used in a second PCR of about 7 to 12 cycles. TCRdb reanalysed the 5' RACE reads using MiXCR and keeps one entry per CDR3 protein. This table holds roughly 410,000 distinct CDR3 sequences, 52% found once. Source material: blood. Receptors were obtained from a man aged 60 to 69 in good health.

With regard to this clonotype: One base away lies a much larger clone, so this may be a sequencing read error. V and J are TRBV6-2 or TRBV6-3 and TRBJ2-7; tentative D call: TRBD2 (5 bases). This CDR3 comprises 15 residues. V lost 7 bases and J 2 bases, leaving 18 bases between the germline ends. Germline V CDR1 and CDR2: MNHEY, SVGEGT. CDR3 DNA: TGTGCCAGCAATTGGAAACGGGGTCTCCCCTACGAGCAGTACTTC. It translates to CASNWKRGLPYEQYF.

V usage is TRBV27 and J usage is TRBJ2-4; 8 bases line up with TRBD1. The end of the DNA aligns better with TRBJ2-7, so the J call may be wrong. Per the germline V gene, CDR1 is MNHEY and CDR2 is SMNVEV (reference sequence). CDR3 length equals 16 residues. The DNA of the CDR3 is TGTGCCAGCAGATCTAAATCTCCGGGACAGGCCTACGAGCAGTACTTC. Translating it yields CASRSKSPGQAYEQYF.

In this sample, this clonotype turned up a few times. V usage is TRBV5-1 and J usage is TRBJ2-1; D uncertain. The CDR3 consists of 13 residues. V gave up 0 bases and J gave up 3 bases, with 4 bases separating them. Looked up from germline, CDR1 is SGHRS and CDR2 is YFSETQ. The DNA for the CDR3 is TGCGCCAGCAGCTTGGGGGTCTACAATGAGCAGTTCTTC. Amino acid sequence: CASSLGVYNEQFF.

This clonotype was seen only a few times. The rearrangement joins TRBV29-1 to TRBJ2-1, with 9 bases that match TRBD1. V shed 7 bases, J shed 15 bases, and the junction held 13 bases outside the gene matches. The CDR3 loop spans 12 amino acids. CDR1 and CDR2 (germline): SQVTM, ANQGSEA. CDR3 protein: CSAARQGDSRFF. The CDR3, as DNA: TGCAGCGCAGCTAGACAGGGGGACTCTCGGTTCTTC.

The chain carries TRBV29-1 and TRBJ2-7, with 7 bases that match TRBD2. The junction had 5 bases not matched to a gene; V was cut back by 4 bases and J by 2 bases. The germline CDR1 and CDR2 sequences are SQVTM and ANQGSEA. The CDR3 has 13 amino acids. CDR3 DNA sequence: TGCAGCGTTGCTCCGGGGGGTCCCTACGAGCAGTACTTC. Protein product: CSVAPGGPYEQYF.

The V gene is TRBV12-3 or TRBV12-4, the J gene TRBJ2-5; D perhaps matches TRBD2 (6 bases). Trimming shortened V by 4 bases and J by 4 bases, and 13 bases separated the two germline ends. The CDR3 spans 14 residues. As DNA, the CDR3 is TGTGCCAGCAGTTCCATCACGGGGGTAGAGACCCAGTACTTC. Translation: CASSSITGVETQYF.

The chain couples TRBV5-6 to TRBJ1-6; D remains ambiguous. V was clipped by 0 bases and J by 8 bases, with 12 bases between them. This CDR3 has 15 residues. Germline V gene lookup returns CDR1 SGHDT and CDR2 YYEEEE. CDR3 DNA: TGTGCCAGCAGCTTGGTGAGGAGTCAGGATTCACCCCTCCACTTT. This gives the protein CASSLVRSQDSPLHF.

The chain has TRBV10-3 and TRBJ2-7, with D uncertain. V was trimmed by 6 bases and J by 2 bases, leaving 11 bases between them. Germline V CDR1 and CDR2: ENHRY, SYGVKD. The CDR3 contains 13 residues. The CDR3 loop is CAISPGSAYEQYF. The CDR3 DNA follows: TGTGCCATCAGCCCCGGGTCCGCCTACGAGCAGTACTTC.

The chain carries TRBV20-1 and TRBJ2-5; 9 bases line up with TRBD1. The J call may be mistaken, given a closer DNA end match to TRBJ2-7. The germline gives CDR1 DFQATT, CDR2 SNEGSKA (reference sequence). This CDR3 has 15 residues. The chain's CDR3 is CSARIPGTGWGEQYF. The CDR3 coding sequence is TGCAGTGCTAGAATCCCCGGGACAGGGTGGGGCGAGCAGTACTTC.

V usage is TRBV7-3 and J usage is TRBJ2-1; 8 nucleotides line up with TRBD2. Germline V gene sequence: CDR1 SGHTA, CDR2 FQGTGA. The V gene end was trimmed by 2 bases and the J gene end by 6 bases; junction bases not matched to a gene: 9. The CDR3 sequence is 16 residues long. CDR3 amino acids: CASSLPPGLGLNEQFF. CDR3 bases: TGTGCCAGCAGCTTACCCCCGGGACTAGGCCTCAATGAGCAGTTCTTC.